This entry lists 6 T cell receptor beta chains sequenced from one sample in a study of cytomegalovirus exposure and HLA in healthy donors. In the PCR, 60 Vbeta and 13 Jbeta primers were used. Sequencing used immunoSEQ multiplex PCR; TCRdb keeps in-frame clones, though not all of them. The repertoire holds about 120,000 clones, 65% to 90% seen once, with less than 2.5% in the top ten. Sequencing was done on a sample of PBMCs. These receptors came from a woman aged 40 to 49 in good health and CMV-seronegative.

The rearrangement joins TRBV2 to TRBJ2-7; 8 bases are a match to TRBD2. This CDR3 spans 14 amino acids. CDR1 and CDR2 from the germline V gene are SNHLY and FYNNEI. The ends lost 3 bases at V and 2 bases at J; junction bases unmatched: 3. CDR3 region: CASSDSGGTYEQYF. CDR3 DNA sequence: TGTGCCAGCAGTGATTCGGGAGGGACCTACGAGCAGTACTTC.

The chain links TRBV10-1 to TRBJ2-3; possibly TRBD1 or TRBD2 for D (5 bases each). The CDR3 covers 15 residues. Trimming pared 10 bases from V and 8 bases from J, leaving 25 bases between. The germline V gene has CDR1 WNHNN and CDR2 SYGVQD (reference sequence). The CDR3 DNA follows: TGCGCCACCAGAGGGGTATACGCATACCTCACTACGCAGTATTTT. Translation: CATRGVYAYLTTQYF.

This clone was seen a single time. The CDR3 coding sequence is TGTGCTAGTGGTTTGTCCGAGGGGGCCTCCTACAATGAGCAGTTCTTC. This encodes CASGLSEGASYNEQFF. This chain joins TRBV12-5 and TRBJ2-1; 7 nucleotides match TRBD1. This CDR3 comprises 16 residues. The V gene's germline CDR1 is LGHNT and CDR2 FRNRAP. The V segment lost 2 bases and the J segment 0 bases; nucleotides outside the gene matches: 4. Supplemented by reference TRBV12-5 and TRBJ2-1, the full variable domain reads DARVTQTPRHKVTEMGQEVTMRCQPILGHNTVFWYRQTMMQGLELLAYFRNRAPLDDSGMPKDRFSAEMPDATLATLKIQPSEPRDSAVYFCASGLSEGASYNEQFFGPGTRLTVL.

The chain carries TRBV7-9 and TRBJ1-5; 8 nucleotides agree with TRBD1. The CDR3 contains 15 residues. The germline V gene has CDR1 SEHNR and CDR2 FQNEAQ (reference sequence). V was clipped by 5 bases and J by 7 bases; unmatched bases: 10. CDR3 in amino acids: CASSHSDRGGQPQHF. The CDR3 DNA reads TGTGCCAGCAGCCACTCCGACAGGGGAGGACAGCCCCAGCATTTT.

This chain connects TRBV4-3 to TRBJ1-2; weak D call: TRBD1 (5 bases). Germline V gene sequence: CDR1 LGHNA, CDR2 YSLEER. CDR3 length equals 14 residues. V was trimmed by 0 bases and J by 8 bases, leaving 13 bases between them. The CDR3 spells CASSQDSWQGGYTF. The CDR3 DNA reads TGCGCCAGCAGCCAAGATAGTTGGCAGGGAGGCTACACCTTC.

This chain connects TRBV19 to TRBJ2-5; 8 nucleotides align to TRBD1. The CDR3 has 11 amino acids. CDR1 and CDR2 (germline): LNHDA, SQIVND (reference sequence). The trim removed 10 bases at V and 7 bases at J, leaving 5 bases unmatched. Here the CDR3 reads CATGQGGTQYF. CDR3 in DNA: TGTGCCACCGGACAGGGAGGGACCCAGTACTTC.